This T cell receptor (beta chain) is drawn from a study of CXCR3-negative and CXCR3-positive naive CD8 T cells. The CDR3 has 14 residues. CDR1 is PRHDT and CDR2 is FYEKMQ in the germline V gene (reference sequence). Study conclusions and caveats: More hydrophobic TRB CDR3s were found in CXCR3-positive naive cells than in CXCR3-negative naive cells.

Concerning this clonotype itself: The antigen is undetermined.

Each TRB cDNA library was prepared by 5' RACE (with UMI labels). Each CDR3 protein gets one entry in TCRdb, which reprocessed the 5' RACE reads and gives no DNA. The repertoire table contains about 130,000 distinct CDR3 sequences. The sequenced sample consisted of naive CXCR3+ CD8+ T cells from blood. The subset denotes: CD45RO-CCR7+CD27+CD95- naive CD8+ T cells expressing CXCR3 (TNR3+). The chain employs TRBV13 and TRBJ2-5. The TCR comes from a human donor in good health. Some clones in this sample may be carry-over from other donors' samples. The CDR3: CASSQTTDKETQYF.